The 26 T cell receptor beta chains in this list originate from one sample, sequenced in a study of T-cell reconstitution after alpha-beta-depleted transplantation in children. It was with unique molecular identifiers that the TCRbeta library was prepared. TCRdb analysed the PCR reads with MiXCR anew, one entry per CDR3 protein. Altogether hundreds of thousands of distinct CDR3 sequences are present, about 10% being singletons, with the ten largest covering just over 2%. Sequenced material: PBMCs, taken before TCRalphabeta/CD19-depleted stem cell transplant. Receptor source: a child younger than 10 with inherited bone marrow failure, due to receive a stem cell transplant.

The CDR3 bases are TGCAGTGCGAACTTAGCGGGAGGGCCTAAAGGTGAGCAGTTCTTC. It yields the protein CSANLAGGPKGEQFF. This chain links TRBV20-1 with TRBJ2-1; 11 bases fit TRBD2. Germline CDR1 is DFQATT and CDR2 is SNEGSKA (reference sequence). This CDR3 has 15 amino acids. The V and J ends lost 6 bases and 9 bases, in that order; junction bases with no gene match: 13.

The chain carries TRBV4-1 and TRBJ2-1; D is possibly TRBD2 (7 bases). CDR3 length: 17 amino acids. The V gene lost 0 bases and the J gene lost 9 bases, with 21 bases spanning the gap. CDR1 MGHRA and CDR2 YSYEKL come from the germline V gene. The CDR3 region is CASSQEGRGGKDGEQFF. The CDR3 nucleotides read TGCGCCAGCAGCCAAGAAGGAAGGGGGGGCAAAGATGGTGAGCAGTTCTTC.

This clonotype was seen repeatedly, ten times or more. The V call is TRBV5-1, the J call TRBJ2-7; a possible D gene is TRBD2 (6 bases). V lost 2 bases and J 4 bases, leaving 16 bases between the germline ends. Germline V gene lookup returns CDR1 SGHRS and CDR2 YFSETQ. The length of the CDR3 is 15 residues. The chain's CDR3 is CASSLTAGGIYEQYF. CDR3 sequence (DNA): TGCGCCAGCAGCTTAACAGCGGGCGGTATATACGAGCAGTACTTC. Variable domain in full (rest from reference TRBV5-1 and TRBJ2-7): KAGVTQTPRYLIKTRGQQVTLSCSPISGHRSVSWYQQTPGQGLQFLFEYFSETQRNKGNFPGRFSGRQFSNSRSEMNVSTLELGDSALYLCASSLTAGGIYEQYFGPGTRLTVT.

Worth noting for this clonotype: A much larger clone lies a single base off, so this may be a read error. The gene calls are TRBV9 and TRBJ2-3; 10 nucleotides agree with TRBD2. V dropped 3 bases and J dropped 6; count of bases not matched to a gene: 7. Germline loops: CDR1 SGDLS, CDR2 YYNGEE. This CDR3 is built from 15 residues. The CDR3 reads CASSGTSGVPDTQYF. DNA for the CDR3: TGTGCCAGCAGCGGTACTAGCGGGGTACCGGATACGCAGTATTTT.

This clonotype was counted ten times or more. The rearrangement uses TRBV12-3 or TRBV12-4 and TRBJ2-1, with unresolved D. Trimming pared 0 bases from V and 0 bases from J, leaving 12 bases between. The CDR3 has 17 amino acids. CDR3 protein: CASSLAMRTSSYNEQFF. CDR3 nucleotides: TGTGCCAGCAGTTTAGCGATGAGGACCTCCTCCTACAATGAGCAGTTCTTC.

In its sample, this clonotype was seen many times. CDR3 amino acids: CSYIVLSGGGEQFF. CDR3 bases: TGCAGCTACATCGTGCTATCCGGGGGCGGTGAGCAGTTCTTC. The chain employs TRBV29-1 and TRBJ2-1; D might be TRBD1 or TRBD2, each matching 6 bases. Germline CDR1 SQVTM, CDR2 ANQGSEA. Trimming took 8 bases from V and 9 from J, leaving 23 bases between them. The CDR3 has 14 amino acids.

J is TRBJ2-1 and V is TRBV5-1; 8 nucleotides agree with TRBD2. CDR3 length equals 18 residues. Unmatched junction bases numbered 16, after V lost 0 bases and J lost 8 bases. Germline assignment: CDR1 SGHRS and CDR2 YFSETQ. The CDR3 sequence is CASSLVGGEAGAGYEQFF. CDR3 in DNA: TGCGCCAGCAGCTTGGTGGGGGGCGAAGCGGGAGCTGGCTATGAGCAGTTCTTC.

This clonotype was found a few times. The V gene is TRBV12-3 or TRBV12-4, the J gene TRBJ2-3; D gene unclear. Deletions cut 2 bases from V and 1 base from J, with 10 bases between. CDR3 length equals 15 residues. The CDR3 sequence is CASSLPTLGTDTQYF. CDR3 DNA: TGTGCCAGCAGTTTACCGACTTTGGGCACAGATACGCAGTATTTT.

About this clonotype itself: The junction departs from germline at one end; a sequencing error may be responsible. The V and J genes are TRBV6-5 and TRBJ2-3; D unresolved. CDR1 and CDR2 (germline): MNHEY, SVGAGI. The CDR3 spans 15 residues. The CDR3 bases are TGTGCCAGCAGTTTAGCTCGTCTCGGCACAGATACGCCGTATTTT. This translates into CASSLARLGTDTPYF.

This clonotype has ten or more counts. The chain recombines TRBV13 with TRBJ1-3; D may be TRBD1 (5 bases). The CDR3 is 15 amino acids. Germline V lookup: CDR1 PRHDT, CDR2 FYEKMQ (reference sequence). V was cut by 5 bases and J by 2 bases, with 13 bases left in between. DNA of the CDR3: TGTGCCAGCAGCGGGACGGACCCAACTGGAAACACCATATATTTT. Translating it yields CASSGTDPTGNTIYF.

Points on this clonotype: This may come from a read error, since a much larger clone is one base off. The rearrangement joins TRBV5-5 to TRBJ2-3, with TRBD2 as a possible D gene (5 bases). The germline gives CDR1 SGHKS, CDR2 YYEKEE (reference sequence). There are 15 residues in the CDR3. V was clipped by 3 bases and J by 2 bases, with 13 bases between them. CDR3 DNA sequence: TGTGCCAGCAGCTACTCGCGGGTCCCCACAGATACGCAGTATTTT. Encoded protein: CASSYSRVPTDTQYF. Filled out from reference TRBV5-5 and TRBJ2-3, the complete variable domain reads DAGVTQSPTHLIKTRGQQVTLRCSPISGHKSVSWYQQVLGQGPQFIFQYYEKEERGRGNFPDRFSARQFPNYSSELNVNALLLGDSALYLCASSYSRVPTDTQYFGPGTRLTVL.

The genes are TRBV30 and TRBJ1-1; D is unclear. V was cut by 0 bases and J by 0 bases, with 11 bases left in between. This CDR3 is 15 amino acids long. Per germline, CDR1 GTSNPN and CDR2 SVGIG (reference sequence). The CDR3, as DNA: TGTGCCTGGAGTGTGGGCAGGAGAATGAACACTGAAGCTTTCTTT. Encoded protein: CAWSVGRRMNTEAFF. Supplemented by reference TRBV30 and TRBJ1-1, the full variable domain reads SQTIHQWPATLVQPVGSPLSLECTVEGTSNPNLYWYRQAAGRGLQLLFYSVGIGQISSEVPQNLSASRPQDRQFILSSKKLLLSDSGFYLCAWSVGRRMNTEAFFGQGTRLTVV.

In its sample, this clonotype was seen many times. The chain links TRBV7-2 to TRBJ2-7; D remains unclear. Germline values: CDR1 SGHTA, CDR2 FQGNSA. V shed 3 bases and J shed 3 bases, with 12 bases lying between them. The CDR3 runs 14 residues. CDR3 in amino acids: CASSFAIGGYEQYF. In nucleotides, the CDR3 is TGTGCCAGCAGCTTTGCAATAGGCGGCTACGAGCAGTACTTC. The whole variable domain, filled in from reference TRBV7-2 and TRBJ2-7, reads GAGVSQSPSNKVTEKGKDVELRCDPISGHTALYWYRQSLGQGLEFLIYFQGNSAPDKSGLPSDRFSAERTGGSVSTLTIQRTQQEDSAVYLCASSFAIGGYEQYFGPGTRLTVT.

This clonotype was recorded at least ten times. V usage is TRBV4-3 and J usage is TRBJ2-1, with 9 nucleotides matching TRBD2. Germline V lookup: CDR1 LGHNA, CDR2 YSLEER. CDR3 length equals 18 residues. With 2 bases clipped from V and 0 bases from J, the junction kept 8 bases outside the gene matches. In nucleotides, the CDR3 is TGCGCCAGCAGCCAATGGCTAGCGGGATCCAGCTCCTACAATGAGCAGTTCTTC. Amino acid sequence: CASSQWLAGSSSYNEQFF.

This clonotype was seen more than once but under ten times. The J gene is TRBJ2-1, the V gene TRBV9; TRBD2 agrees at 12 bases. The CDR3 is 16 amino acids. J lost 7 bases, V lost 3 bases, and 8 bases had no gene match. The V gene's germline CDR1 is SGDLS and CDR2 YYNGEE. CDR3 nucleotides: TGTGCCAGCAGCGGGCTAGCGGGAGGGCCGGTGAATGAGCAGTTCTTC. Translation gives CASSGLAGGPVNEQFF.

This clonotype occurred many times. The rearrangement joins TRBV20-1 to TRBJ2-7; tentatively, D is TRBD2 (5 bases). Trimming left V 0 bases short and J 0 bases short, with 15 bases between. CDR3 length: 16 amino acids. Germline lookup yields CDR1 DFQATT and CDR2 SNEGSKA (reference sequence). The CDR3 reads CSARDSRTGSSYEQYF. CDR3 DNA sequence: TGCAGTGCTAGAGACAGCCGGACGGGGAGCTCCTACGAGCAGTACTTC.

This clonotype was observed many times. The chain uses TRBV24-1 and TRBJ2-1; D is unresolved. Germline V gene data show CDR1 as KGHDR and CDR2 as SFDVKD. The CDR3 loop spans 15 amino acids. Trimming shortened V by 6 bases and J by 4 bases, and 15 bases separated the two germline ends. DNA of the CDR3: TGTGCCACCAGTCCCGGAATTAGTCGATACAATGAGCAGTTCTTC. Protein: CATSPGISRYNEQFF.

Ten or more counts support this clonotype. The chain is built from TRBV15 and TRBJ2-3; D is unclear. V shed 1 base and J shed 2 bases, with 7 bases lying between them. This CDR3 spans 14 amino acids. In germline, CDR1 is LNHNV, CDR2 YYDKDF (reference sequence). The CDR3: CATSRVPPTDTQYF. CDR3 in DNA: TGTGCCACCAGCAGAGTTCCGCCCACAGATACGCAGTATTTT. Based on the CDR3 plus reference TRBV15 and TRBJ2-3, the full variable domain is DAMVIQNPRYQVTQFGKPVTLSCSQTLNHNVMYWYQQKSSQAPKLLFHYYDKDFNNEADTPDNFQSRRPNTSFCFLDIRSPGLGDTAMYLCATSRVPPTDTQYFGPGTRLTVL.

This clonotype was seen a handful of times. The genes are TRBV19 and TRBJ2-1; D unresolved. This CDR3 contains 16 residues. Trimming shortened V by 10 bases and J by 0 bases, and 19 bases separated the two germline ends. CDR1 LNHDA and CDR2 SQIVND come from the germline V gene (reference sequence). The CDR3 DNA reads TGTGCCAAAGCCAAGAACGGATCCTTCTCCTACAATGAGCAGTTCTTC. It translates to CAKAKNGSFSYNEQFF. Using reference TRBV19 and TRBJ2-1 for the parts outside the CDR3, the full variable domain is DGGITQSPKYLFRKEGQNVTLSCEQNLNHDAMYWYRQDPGQGLRLIYYSQIVNDFQKGDIAEGYSVSREKKESFPLTVTSAQKNPTAFYLCAKAKNGSFSYNEQFFGPGTRLTVL.

This clonotype was counted many times. This chain links TRBV20-1 with TRBJ2-1, with D possibly TRBD2 on 6 matching bases. Germline V CDR1 and CDR2: DFQATT, SNEGSKA (reference sequence). Trimming took 6 bases from V and 7 from J, leaving 13 bases between them. The CDR3 sequence is 12 residues long. This CDR3 reads CSAPDYINEQFF. The CDR3 DNA reads as TGCAGTGCCCCGGACTACATTAATGAGCAGTTCTTC.

The CDR3 DNA follows: TGCGCCAGCAGCCAGGACGTTGCAGCGGGAGTGCAGTACTTC. Its translation is CASSQDVAAGVQYF. This sequence joins TRBV4-3 and TRBJ2-7; 8 nucleotides agree with TRBD2. The CDR3 runs 14 residues. V lost 3 bases and J lost 9; bases outside the gene matches: 10. Germline values: CDR1 LGHNA, CDR2 YSLEER.

At least ten counts were recorded for this clonotype. In DNA, the CDR3 is TGTGCCAGCAGTTTAGAGGGGGAGCTGTTTTTT. Translation gives CASSLEGELFF. The chain has TRBV27 and TRBJ2-2; no reliable D call. Germline CDR1 and CDR2: MNHEY and SMNVEV (reference sequence). The CDR3 runs 11 residues. V dropped 2 bases and J dropped 8 bases, with 3 bases sitting between them.

This clonotype was counted ten times or more. The V gene is TRBV27, the J gene TRBJ1-3, with 7 bases identical to TRBD1. V was clipped by 2 bases and J by 3 bases; unmatched bases: 10. The length of the CDR3 is 17 residues. The germline CDR1 and CDR2 sequences are MNHEY and SMNVEV (reference sequence). The CDR3 sequence is CASSLRPTGFSGNTIYF. CDR3 sequence (DNA): TGTGCCAGCAGTTTACGTCCGACAGGGTTTAGTGGAAACACCATATATTTT.

In this sample, this clonotype turned up many times. The rearrangement links TRBV20-1 to TRBJ2-7; D may be TRBD1 or TRBD2 (5 bases each). V shed 6 bases and J shed 0 bases, with 12 bases lying between them. CDR1 and CDR2 from the germline V gene are DFQATT and SNEGSKA (reference sequence). This CDR3 has 13 amino acids. The chain's CDR3 is CSADWDLSYEQYF. The CDR3 coding sequence is TGCAGTGCCGACTGGGACCTCTCCTACGAGCAGTACTTC.

The sample holds many counts of this clonotype. The gene calls are TRBV20-1 and TRBJ1-2, with TRBD1 identical over 8 bases. CDR3 size: 13 residues. V was clipped by 5 bases and J by 7 bases; unmatched bases: 9. Germline V gene data show CDR1 as DFQATT and CDR2 as SNEGSKA (reference sequence). The CDR3 is CSAYRTGNFGYTF. In DNA, the CDR3 is TGCAGTGCTTATCGGACAGGGAATTTTGGCTACACCTTC.

This clonotype was recorded a few times. The chain couples TRBV20-1 to TRBJ2-7, with 7 bases fitting TRBD2. Germline CDR1 DFQATT, CDR2 SNEGSKA (reference sequence). The length of the CDR3 is 15 residues. V gave up 0 bases and J gave up 3 bases; unmatched junction bases: 8. CDR3 bases: TGCAGTGCTAGAGATCTGGCGGGAGCCGGCTACGAGCAGTACTTC. Its protein product is CSARDLAGAGYEQYF.